Reported below is one T cell receptor (beta chain). Antigen specificity is unknown. The stimulus was an HIV-1 Gag 15-mer peptide pool, 1 ug/peptide/mL. CD40L-negative CD69-negative CD45RO-high memory CD4+ T cells were sorted as populations depleted of antigen-responding cells. Suppressive ART was started during chronic HIV-1 infection in these adults. Sequencing used immunoSEQ version 4 in survey mode. Sequencing was performed with immunoSEQ multiplex PCR; in TCRdb, only in-frame clones are kept and a portion is missing. Of roughly 64,000 clones listed, about 81% were seen once; the top ten hold around 1.7%. This entry comes from a study of persistence of HIV-infected CD4 T cells. Turning to the study itself: CD4+ T cells responding to CMV or HIV-1 Gag were isolated. General observations from the study: TCR oligoclonality correlated with proviral oligoclonality in the same sorted populations. Compared with CD3/CD28-stimulated cells, CMV- and Gag-responding cells showed lower TCRbeta richness.

Source: CD4+ T cells sorted from PBMCs after approximately 18-hour stimulation, taken from a patient who received antiretroviral therapy. The clonotype comes from an adult man with HIV who was CMV-seropositive.

The CDR3 DNA reads as TGCAGCGTTGGACTCGGCGGGGGAAGCTCCTACAATGAGCAGTTCTTC. It specifies CSVGLGGGSSYNEQFF. The J gene is TRBJ2-1, the V gene TRBV29-1; 7 nucleotides align to TRBD2. The CDR3 runs to 16 residues. Per the germline V gene, CDR1 is SQVTM and CDR2 is ANQGSEA. The J segment lost 0 bases and the V segment lost 4 bases, leaving 9 bases of the junction unmatched.